This TCR beta chain stems from a study of cytotoxic CD8 clonotypes in ibrutinib-treated CLL. Study details: Sequenced samples delivered averages of roughly 250,000 productive templates and 94,082 productive rearrangements.

Germline CDR1 reads SNHLY; CDR2 reads FYNNEI. Trimming cost V 1 base and J 3 bases; bases outside gene matches: 2. The CDR3 extends over 15 amino acids. Clones were sequenced by immunoSEQ multiplex PCR, and TCRdb holds only the in-frame ones, with some missing. This sample yields 20,000 to 25,000 clones, of which 74% are seen a single time; about 26% belongs to the top ten. Cryopreserved PBMCs provided about 2 micrograms of genomic DNA for the TCR beta libraries. Source: PBMCs, taken before ibrutinib treatment. The TCR originated in a human donor with chronic lymphocytic leukemia. This chain connects TRBV2 to TRBJ1-5; 8 bases agree with TRBD1. The DNA of the CDR3 is TGTGCCAGCAGTGAAGAACAGGGGGACAATCAGCCCCAGCATTTT. Translated, it gives CASSEEQGDNQPQHF. The full variable domain, completed using reference TRBV2 and TRBJ1-5, is EPEVTQTPSHQVTQMGQEVILRCVPISNHLYFYWYRQILGQKVEFLVSFYNNEISEKSEIFDDQFSVERPDGSNFTLKIRSTKLEDSAMYFCASSEEQGDNQPQHFGDGTRLSIL.